There are a few counts of the clone carrying this T cell receptor beta chain. No antigen is known for it. The treatment is: roughly 11-day PBMC culture with coronavirus spike peptide pools or control peptides (ViraFEST assay). The Oncomine TCR Beta short-read assay was applied to DNA of cultured CD4+ T cells. TCRdb recomputed calls from the PCR reads with MiXCR, one row per CDR3 protein. This sample has approximately 8,200 distinct CDR3 sequences, with about 61% found just once. The sample belongs to a study of vaccination and CD4 T cells after COVID-19. The CDR3 consists of 13 residues. Germline V gene lookup returns CDR1 DFQATT and CDR2 SNEGSKA (reference sequence). After removal of 5 bases from V and 3 bases from J, the junction contained 5 bases not matched to a gene.

The source material was CD4+ T cells from blood, cultured in vitro. The TCR originated in a human donor who had recovered from COVID-19. This sequence joins TRBV20-1 and TRBJ1-1, with 8 bases fitting TRBD1. In DNA form, the CDR3 reads TGCAGTGCTCCGGACAGGGCGGACACTGAAGCTTTCTTT. This codes for CSAPDRADTEAFF.